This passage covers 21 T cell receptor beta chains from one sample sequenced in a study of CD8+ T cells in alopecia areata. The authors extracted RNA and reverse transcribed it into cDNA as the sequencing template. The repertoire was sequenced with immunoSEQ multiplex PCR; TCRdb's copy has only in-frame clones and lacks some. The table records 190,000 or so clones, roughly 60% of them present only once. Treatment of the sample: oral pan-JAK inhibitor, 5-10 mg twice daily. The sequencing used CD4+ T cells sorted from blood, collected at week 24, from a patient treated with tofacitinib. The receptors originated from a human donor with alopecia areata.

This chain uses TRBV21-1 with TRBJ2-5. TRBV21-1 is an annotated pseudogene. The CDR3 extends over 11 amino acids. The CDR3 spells CASGGAETQYF. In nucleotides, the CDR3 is TGTGCTAGCGGGGGTGCAGAGACCCAGTACTTC.

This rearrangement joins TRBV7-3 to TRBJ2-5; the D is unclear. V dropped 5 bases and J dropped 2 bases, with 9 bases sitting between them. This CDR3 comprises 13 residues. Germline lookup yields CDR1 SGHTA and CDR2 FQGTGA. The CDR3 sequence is CASSPQLQETQYF. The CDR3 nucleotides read TGTGCCAGCAGCCCGCAGCTGCAAGAGACCCAGTACTTC. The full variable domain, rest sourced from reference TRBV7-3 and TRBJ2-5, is GAGVSQTPSNKVTEKGKYVELRCDPISGHTALYWYRQSLGQGPEFLIYFQGTGAADDSGLPNDRFFAVRPEGSVSTLKIQRTERGDSAVYLCASSPQLQETQYFGPGTRLLVL.

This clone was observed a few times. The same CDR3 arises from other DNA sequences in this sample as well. CDR3 sequence reads: CASSLGLAGSTDTQYF. The DNA of the CDR3 is TGTGCCAGCAGCTTGGGGCTAGCGGGGAGCACAGATACGCAGTATTTT. The chain carries TRBV5-4 and TRBJ2-3; 9 nucleotides align to TRBD2. The CDR3 is made up of 16 amino acids. Germline-derived CDR1 and CDR2 are SGHNT and YYREEE (reference sequence). V lost 0 bases to trimming and J lost 0 bases; unmatched junction nucleotides: 2.

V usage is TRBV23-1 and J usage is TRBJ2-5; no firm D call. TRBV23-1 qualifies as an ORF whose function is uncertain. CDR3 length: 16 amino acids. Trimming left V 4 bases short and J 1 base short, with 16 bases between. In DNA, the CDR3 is TGCGCCAGCAGTCGTCGGCCCCAAGGGTCCCAAGAGACCCAGTACTTC. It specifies CASSRRPQGSQETQYF.

CDR3 nucleotide sequence: TGTGCCAGCAGCTTATCTAGTACGCAGTATTTT. It codes for CASSLSSTQYF. The chain uses TRBV7-9 and TRBJ2-3, with unresolved D. V gave up 2 bases and J gave up 8 bases, with 5 bases separating them. This CDR3 contains 11 residues. Germline V gene data show CDR1 as SEHNR and CDR2 as FQNEAQ (reference sequence). The whole variable domain, remainder taken from reference TRBV7-9 and TRBJ2-3, is DTGVSQNPRHKITKRGQNVTFRCDPISEHNRLYWYRQTLGQGPEFLTYFQNEAQLEKSRLLSDRFSAERPKGSFSTLEIQRTEQGDSAMYLCASSLSSTQYFGPGTRLTVL.

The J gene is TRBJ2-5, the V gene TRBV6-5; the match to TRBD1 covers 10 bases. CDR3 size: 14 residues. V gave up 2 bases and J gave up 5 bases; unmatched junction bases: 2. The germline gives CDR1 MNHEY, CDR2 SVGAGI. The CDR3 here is CASSYGTGVETQYF. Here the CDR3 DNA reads TGTGCCAGCAGTTACGGGACAGGGGTCGAGACCCAGTACTTC.

The CDR3 DNA is TGTGCCAGCAGCCTAGACAGGGGGCACGAGACCCAGTACTTC. This translates into CASSLDRGHETQYF. The rearrangement uses TRBV5-4 and TRBJ2-5, with 10 nucleotides matching TRBD1. V shed 4 bases, J shed 5 bases, and the junction held 5 bases outside the gene matches. Per the germline V gene, CDR1 is SGHNT and CDR2 is YYREEE (reference sequence). This CDR3 is 14 amino acids long.

CDR3 sequence: CATSHPDRTNTEAFF. The CDR3 region has the DNA TGTGCCACTTCCCACCCCGACAGGACGAACACTGAAGCTTTCTTT. The V call is TRBV19, the J call TRBJ1-1; TRBD1 is a possible D gene (6 bases). CDR1 and CDR2 from the germline V gene are LNHDA and SQIVND (reference sequence). The V end was cut by 10 bases, the J end by 1 base, with 19 bases between. The CDR3 length is 15 residues.

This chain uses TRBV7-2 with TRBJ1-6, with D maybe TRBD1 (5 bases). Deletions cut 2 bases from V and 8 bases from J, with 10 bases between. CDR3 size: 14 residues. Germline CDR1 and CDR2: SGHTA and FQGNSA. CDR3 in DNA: TGTGCCAGCAGCTTAAAAATGGGGGATTCACCCCTCCACTTT. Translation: CASSLKMGDSPLHF.

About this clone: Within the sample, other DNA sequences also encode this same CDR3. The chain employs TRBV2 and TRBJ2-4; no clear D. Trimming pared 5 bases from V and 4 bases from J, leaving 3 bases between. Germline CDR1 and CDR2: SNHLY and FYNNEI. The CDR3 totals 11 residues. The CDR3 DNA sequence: TGTGCCAGCAGTTTAAAAAACATTCAGTACTTC. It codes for CASSLKNIQYF. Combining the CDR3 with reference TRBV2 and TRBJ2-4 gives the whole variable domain EPEVTQTPSHQVTQMGQEVILRCVPISNHLYFYWYRQILGQKVEFLVSFYNNEISEKSEIFDDQFSVERPDGSNFTLKIRSTKLEDSAMYFCASSLKNIQYFGAGTRLSVL.

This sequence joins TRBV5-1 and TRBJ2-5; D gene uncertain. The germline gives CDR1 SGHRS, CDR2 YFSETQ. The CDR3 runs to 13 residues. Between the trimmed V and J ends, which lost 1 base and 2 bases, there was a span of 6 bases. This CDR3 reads CASSLNRQETQYF. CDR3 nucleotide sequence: TGCGCCAGCAGCTTGAACAGACAAGAGACCCAGTACTTC.

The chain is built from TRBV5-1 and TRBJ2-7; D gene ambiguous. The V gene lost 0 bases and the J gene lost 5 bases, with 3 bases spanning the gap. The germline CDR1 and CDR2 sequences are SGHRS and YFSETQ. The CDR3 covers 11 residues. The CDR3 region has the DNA TGCGCCAGCAGCTTGGCCGACGAGCAGTACTTC. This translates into CASSLADEQYF. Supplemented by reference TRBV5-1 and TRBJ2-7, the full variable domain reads KAGVTQTPRYLIKTRGQQVTLSCSPISGHRSVSWYQQTPGQGLQFLFEYFSETQRNKGNFPGRFSGRQFSNSRSEMNVSTLELGDSALYLCASSLADEQYFGPGTRLTVT.

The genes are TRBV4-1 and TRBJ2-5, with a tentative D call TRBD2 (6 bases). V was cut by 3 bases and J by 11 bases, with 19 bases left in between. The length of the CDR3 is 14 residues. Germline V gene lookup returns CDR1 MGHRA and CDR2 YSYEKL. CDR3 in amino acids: CASSQTRGRELQYF. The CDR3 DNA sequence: TGCGCCAGCAGCCAGACTAGGGGCCGGGAGCTTCAGTACTTC.

The chain's CDR3 is CASTLRAGGGNEQFF. CDR3 sequence (DNA): TGTGCCAGCACCCTAAGGGCAGGGGGTGGAAATGAGCAGTTCTTC. The V call is TRBV7-2, the J call TRBJ2-1; 7 nucleotides align to TRBD1. Trimming cost V 7 bases and J 7 bases; bases outside gene matches: 13. Germline V gene sequence: CDR1 SGHTA, CDR2 FQGNSA. The CDR3 is made up of 15 amino acids.

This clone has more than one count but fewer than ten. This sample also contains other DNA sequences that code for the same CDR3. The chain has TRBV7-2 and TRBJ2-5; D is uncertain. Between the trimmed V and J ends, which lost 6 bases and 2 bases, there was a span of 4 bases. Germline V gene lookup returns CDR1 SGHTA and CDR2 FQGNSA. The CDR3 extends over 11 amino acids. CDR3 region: CASREQETQYF. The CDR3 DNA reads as TGTGCCAGCAGGGAACAAGAGACCCAGTACTTC. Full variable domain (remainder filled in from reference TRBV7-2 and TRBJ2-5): GAGVSQSPSNKVTEKGKDVELRCDPISGHTALYWYRQSLGQGLEFLIYFQGNSAPDKSGLPSDRFSAERTGGSVSTLTIQRTQQEDSAVYLCASREQETQYFGPGTRLLVL.

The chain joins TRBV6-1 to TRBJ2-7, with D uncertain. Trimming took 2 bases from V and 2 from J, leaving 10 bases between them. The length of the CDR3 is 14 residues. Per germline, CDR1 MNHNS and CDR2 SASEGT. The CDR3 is CASSERVAAYEQYF. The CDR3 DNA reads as TGTGCCAGCAGTGAAAGAGTGGCTGCCTACGAGCAGTACTTC.

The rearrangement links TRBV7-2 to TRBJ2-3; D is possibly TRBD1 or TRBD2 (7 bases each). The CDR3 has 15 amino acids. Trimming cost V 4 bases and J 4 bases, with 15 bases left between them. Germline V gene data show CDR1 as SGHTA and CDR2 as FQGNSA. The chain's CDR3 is CASSSRGGGADTQYF. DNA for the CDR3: TGTGCCAGCAGCTCCAGGGGAGGGGGCGCAGATACGCAGTATTTT.

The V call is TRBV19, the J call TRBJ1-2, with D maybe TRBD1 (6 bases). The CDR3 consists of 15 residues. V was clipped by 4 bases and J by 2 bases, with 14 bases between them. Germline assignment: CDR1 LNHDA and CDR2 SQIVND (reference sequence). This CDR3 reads CASSRTRDTNYGYTF. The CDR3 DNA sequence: TGTGCCAGTAGTAGAACCCGGGACACCAACTATGGCTACACCTTC.

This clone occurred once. CDR3 residues: CASSFGLAGTDTQYF. CDR3 bases: TGTGCCAGCAGCTTCGGACTAGCGGGGACAGATACGCAGTATTTT. The V gene is TRBV7-2, the J gene TRBJ2-3; 12 bases are shared with TRBD2. Trimming removed 3 bases from V and 3 bases from J; junction bases left unmatched: 1. Germline CDR1 SGHTA, CDR2 FQGNSA. The CDR3 runs 15 residues.

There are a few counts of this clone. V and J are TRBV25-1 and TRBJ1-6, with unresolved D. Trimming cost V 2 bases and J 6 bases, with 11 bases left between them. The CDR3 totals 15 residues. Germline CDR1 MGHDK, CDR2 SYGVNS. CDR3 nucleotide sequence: TGTGCCAGCAGTGAAGATAAGGGTTTTAATTCACCCCTCCACTTT. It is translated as CASSEDKGFNSPLHF.

CDR3 bases: TGTGCCATCGCAGGGGGCTCCTACGAGCAGTACTTC. Translated: CAIAGGSYEQYF. The gene calls are TRBV6-6 and TRBJ2-7, with 7 nucleotides matching TRBD1. V was pared by 10 bases and J by 0 bases, with 3 bases of the junction left unmatched. This CDR3 has 12 residues. Germline CDR1 is MNHNY and CDR2 is SVGAGI (reference sequence).